A single sample is the source of the 6 T cell receptor beta chains below, sequenced in a study of cytomegalovirus exposure and HLA in healthy donors. Primers: 60 Vbeta forward and 13 Jbeta reverse. Sequencing used immunoSEQ multiplex PCR; TCRdb keeps in-frame clones, though not all of them. Counted here are more than 95,000 clones, 65% to 85% occurring once; the ten biggest clones make up under 5%. Specimen: PBMCs. All receptors come from a man aged 18 to 30 in good health and CMV-seropositive.

The chain is built from TRBV5-6 and TRBJ1-2; no firm D call. The CDR3 covers 15 residues. V was trimmed by 0 bases and J by 3 bases, leaving 12 bases between them. Germline CDR1 and CDR2: SGHDT and YYEEEE. CDR3 in DNA: TGTGCCAGCAGCTTGGATTCCGATGGAGACTATGGCTACACCTTC. As protein: CASSLDSDGDYGYTF.

This clone occurred a few times. The V and J genes are TRBV7-8 and TRBJ2-2; no reliable D call. Germline CDR1 is SGHVS and CDR2 is FQNEAQ. This CDR3 has 16 amino acids. Deletions cut 5 bases from V and 4 bases from J, with 17 bases between. The CDR3 DNA reads TGTGCCAGCAGCATAGGCTGGAGTCACGTCACCGGGGAGCTGTTTTTT. This codes for CASSIGWSHVTGELFF.

This chain connects TRBV30 to TRBJ1-6; TRBD1 matches at 12 bases. Germline loops: CDR1 GTSNPN, CDR2 SVGIG (reference sequence). The CDR3 contains 17 residues. The J segment lost 13 bases and the V segment lost 3 bases, leaving 16 bases of the junction unmatched. CDR3 residues: CAWSRGQGASLVSPLHF. The CDR3 nucleotides are TGTGCCTGGAGCCGGGGACAGGGGGCTTCTTTAGTATCGCCCCTCCACTTT.

A few counts support this clone. The chain uses TRBV7-2 and TRBJ2-3; 7 bases align to TRBD2. This CDR3 comprises 15 residues. V lost 5 bases and J lost 4; bases outside the gene matches: 9. Germline CDR1 is SGHTA and CDR2 is FQGNSA. The CDR3 region is CASSDSWEGPDTQYF. CDR3 nucleotides: TGTGCCAGCAGCGATTCGTGGGAGGGCCCAGATACGCAGTATTTT.

This clone was counted a few times. This chain joins TRBV19 and TRBJ1-2; TRBD1 might be the D (5 bases). V was clipped by 7 bases and J by 1 base, with 10 bases between them. CDR1 is LNHDA and CDR2 is SQIVND in the germline V gene (reference sequence). This CDR3 comprises 13 residues. The CDR3 is CASNVGGNYGYTF. The CDR3 DNA reads TGTGCCAGTAACGTGGGGGGTAACTATGGCTACACCTTC.

The rearrangement uses TRBV15 and TRBJ2-1, with 10 bases matching TRBD1. CDR1 is LNHNV and CDR2 is YYDKDF in the germline V gene (reference sequence). This CDR3 has 17 amino acids. V gave up 3 bases and J gave up 2 bases; unmatched junction bases: 7. Here the CDR3 reads CATSRGLGQGAYNEQFF. The CDR3 nucleotides read TGTGCCACCAGCAGGGGGCTTGGACAGGGGGCCTACAATGAGCAGTTCTTC.